A single sample is the source of the 24 T cell receptor beta chains below, sequenced in a study of blood T cells in healthy people across ages. A sample-barcoded 5' primer and a J-beta primer mix were used in a second PCR of roughly 7 to 11 cycles. TCRdb passed the 5' RACE reads through MiXCR, listing each CDR3 protein once. Found here are over 600,000 distinct CDR3 sequences, around 43% of them singletons; the top ten hold 25% to 30%. The sample comprised blood. Receptors originate from an elderly man in good health.

This clonotype was seen only a few times. V gene TRBV7-3 combines with J gene TRBJ2-1; possibly TRBD2 for D (6 bases). The CDR3 length is 17 residues. The V end was cut by 0 bases, the J end by 8 bases, with 20 bases between. Germline CDR1 reads SGHTA; CDR2 reads FQGTGA. As DNA, the CDR3 is TGTGCCAGCAGCTTAACCCAGCCGGGTCGCGGGGACCATGAGCAGTTCTTC. Translation: CASSLTQPGRGDHEQFF.

The rearrangement links TRBV7-9 to TRBJ2-5; 9 bases line up with TRBD1. The J call is uncertain, as TRBJ2-7 better fits the DNA end. Germline CDR1 is SEHNR and CDR2 is FQNEAQ (reference sequence). The CDR3 spans 15 residues. CDR3 sequence (DNA): TGTGCCAGCAGCGGGCCGGGACAGGGTTATCGCGAGCAGTACTTC. Translated: CASSGPGQGYREQYF.

Details on this clonotype: A much larger clone differs from this one at a single base, so this may be a read error. This chain connects TRBV29-1 to TRBJ2-3, with 10 bases that match TRBD2. The CDR3 has 14 residues. CDR1 SQVTM and CDR2 ANQGSEA come from the germline V gene. V shed 6 bases, J shed 1 base, and the junction held 4 bases outside the gene matches. The CDR3 DNA is TGCAGCGTCACTAGCGGGGTTCGCACAGATACGCAGTATTTT. It codes for CSVTSGVRTDTQYF.

This clonotype was recorded at least ten times. The CDR3 DNA reads as TGCAGTGCTAGAGTCTTAGACAATCAGCCCCAGCATTTT. It translates to CSARVLDNQPQHF. This chain uses TRBV20-1 with TRBJ1-5, with D unclear. Looked up from germline, CDR1 is DFQATT and CDR2 is SNEGSKA (reference sequence). The CDR3 consists of 13 residues. The V and J ends lost 1 base and 3 bases respectively, with 7 bases between them.

There are a few counts of this clonotype. This chain uses TRBV11-2 with TRBJ2-7; maybe TRBD1 (6 bases). The CDR3 loop spans 13 amino acids. Germline-derived CDR1 and CDR2 are SGHAT and FQNNGV. Deletions cut 8 bases from V and 1 base from J, with 12 bases between. The CDR3 DNA reads as TGTGCCAGCGCCACGGACAGTTCCTACGAGCAGTACTTC. The encoded protein is CASATDSSYEQYF.

In this sample, this clonotype turned up a few times. The chain employs TRBV10-2 and TRBJ2-4; 7 nucleotides line up with TRBD2. V was clipped by 6 bases and J by 0 bases; unmatched bases: 8. This CDR3 has 16 residues. Germline CDR1 WSHSY, CDR2 SAAADI. Here the CDR3 DNA reads TGCGCCAGCAGAGAGATGGGAGGGAGAGCCAAAAACATTCAGTACTTC. Its translation: CASREMGGRAKNIQYF.

The chain joins TRBV7-3 to TRBJ2-1; 15 nucleotides agree with TRBD2. The CDR3 spans 17 residues. The ends lost 5 bases at V and 7 bases at J; junction bases unmatched: 9. Germline lookup yields CDR1 SGHTA and CDR2 FQGTGA. This chain's CDR3 is CASSSWTSGRAGNEQFF. In nucleotides, the CDR3 is TGTGCCAGCAGCAGCTGGACTAGCGGGAGGGCAGGGAATGAGCAGTTCTTC.

This rearrangement joins TRBV12-3 or TRBV12-4 to TRBJ1-3, with D possibly TRBD1 on 5 matching bases. CDR3 length equals 15 residues. Trimming took off 3 bases at V and 4 bases at J, with 13 bases between the two ends. The CDR3 coding sequence is TGTGCCAGCAGTTTTTCCAGGGCTGCCGGAAACACCATATATTTT. This codes for CASSFSRAAGNTIYF.

To note about this clonotype: Since a much larger clone is just one base distant, this may be a read error. CDR3 sequence (DNA): TGCAGCGTTGATTATTTCGGACAGGGCGGTAGCGAGCAGTACTTC. Residues: CSVDYFGQGGSEQYF. The chain joins TRBV29-1 to TRBJ2-5; TRBD1 aligns across 8 bases. TRBJ2-7 explains the end of the DNA better; the J call may be wrong. From germline, CDR1 is SQVTM and CDR2 ANQGSEA. The CDR3 totals 15 residues.

Details on this clonotype: An end of the junction does not agree with germline; a read error may underlie this. The chain recombines TRBV2 with TRBJ2-5, with TRBD2 identical over 7 bases. The J call is doubtful: the DNA matches TRBJ2-7 better. The CDR3 runs 14 residues. Germline CDR1 is SNHLY and CDR2 is FYNNEI. CDR3 loop: CGSSAIGGIHEQYF. The CDR3 DNA reads TGTGGCAGCAGTGCTATCGGGGGGATCCACGAGCAGTACTTC.

Concerning this clonotype: Mismatch with germline at one junction end may stem from a read error. The chain recombines TRBV2 with TRBJ1-1; TRBD1 might be the D (6 bases). The germline V gene encodes CDR1 SNHLY and CDR2 FYNNEI. The CDR3 spans 13 residues. The CDR3 protein is CASGEDSNTEAFF. The CDR3 DNA sequence: TGTGCCAGCGGTGAGGACAGCAACACTGAAGCTTTCTTT.

V gene TRBV7-2 combines with J gene TRBJ2-3, with D unclear. The CDR3 extends over 14 amino acids. Trimming removed 5 bases from V and 0 bases from J, with 9 bases in between. CDR1 SGHTA and CDR2 FQGNSA come from the germline V gene. The chain's CDR3 is CASSLDWSTDTQYF. CDR3 DNA: TGTGCCAGCAGCCTCGACTGGAGCACAGATACGCAGTATTTT. The full variable domain, in which reference TRBV7-2 and TRBJ2-3 provide the parts outside the CDR3, is GAGVSQSPSNKVTEKGKDVELRCDPISGHTALYWYRQSLGQGLEFLIYFQGNSAPDKSGLPSDRFSAERTGGSVSTLTIQRTQQEDSAVYLCASSLDWSTDTQYFGPGTRLTVL.

The chain combines TRBV7-2 with TRBJ2-7; 13 bases agree with TRBD2. This CDR3 has 19 residues. In germline, CDR1 is SGHTA, CDR2 FQGNSA. Trimming cost V 2 bases and J 3 bases; bases outside gene matches: 13. CDR3 residues: CASSLNPLAGGIGFYEQYF. The CDR3 DNA sequence: TGTGCCAGCAGCTTAAATCCACTAGCGGGGGGGATAGGATTCTACGAGCAGTACTTC. Full variable domain (missing parts from reference TRBV7-2 and TRBJ2-7): GAGVSQSPSNKVTEKGKDVELRCDPISGHTALYWYRQSLGQGLEFLIYFQGNSAPDKSGLPSDRFSAERTGGSVSTLTIQRTQQEDSAVYLCASSLNPLAGGIGFYEQYFGPGTRLTVT.

A word on this clonotype: One end of the junction fails to match germline, which may point to a read error. The V and J genes are TRBV29-1 and TRBJ2-5, with 8 positions matching TRBD1. CDR1 and CDR2 from the germline V gene are SQVTM and ANQGSEA. The CDR3 covers 12 residues. The CDR3 DNA sequence: TGCGGCGTCGGACAGGGAACCAATGAGCAGTACTTC. Residues: CGVGQGTNEQYF.

Details on this clonotype: Its ends do not fully match the called genes, so a read error is possible. The rearrangement uses TRBV4-3 and TRBJ2-3; 8 bases map to TRBD1. Per the germline V gene, CDR1 is LGHNA and CDR2 is YSLEER. This CDR3 is 16 amino acids long. CDR3 coding DNA: TGCGCCGGCAGCCAAGAGTCGACAGGGGCCTCGAATACGCAGTATTTT. Residues: CAGSQESTGASNTQYF.

This sequence joins TRBV10-1 and TRBJ2-1; no clear D gene. The J call may be mistaken, given a closer DNA end match to TRBJ2-7. The CDR3 spans 12 residues. The germline CDR1 and CDR2 sequences are WNHNN and SYGVQD (reference sequence). The CDR3 sequence is CASSRANNEQYF. The DNA of the CDR3 is TGCGCCAGCAGTAGGGCGAACAATGAGCAGTACTTC.

This clonotype was seen ten or more times. This sequence joins TRBV6-5 and TRBJ2-3, with D perhaps TRBD2 (5 bases). The CDR3 totals 17 residues. Germline assignment: CDR1 MNHEY and CDR2 SVGAGI. V shed 2 bases and J shed 4 bases, with 19 bases lying between them. The CDR3 protein is CASSYRWIGSESDTQYF. The CDR3 DNA follows: TGTGCCAGCAGTTACCGGTGGATCGGTAGCGAATCAGATACGCAGTATTTT.

This clonotype was recorded only once. The chain links TRBV5-8 to TRBJ2-4; D remains ambiguous. V was pared by 6 bases and J by 13 bases, with 23 bases between. Per the germline V gene, CDR1 is SGHTS and CDR2 is YDEGEE. CDR3 length equals 14 residues. CDR3 sequence reads: CASIRAESYNEQYF. The CDR3, as DNA: TGTGCCAGCATTAGGGCGGAAAGCTACAATGAGCAGTACTTC.

This clonotype turned up a few times. The rearrangement links TRBV15 to TRBJ2-1; TRBD2 aligns across 9 bases. The germline CDR1 and CDR2 sequences are LNHNV and YYDKDF (reference sequence). The V gene end was trimmed by 2 bases and the J gene end by 2 bases; junction bases not matched to a gene: 4. The CDR3 extends over 16 amino acids. The CDR3 DNA sequence: TGTGCCACCAGCAGACAAGCGGGGGGACCCTACAATGAGCAGTTCTTC. This sequence encodes CATSRQAGGPYNEQFF. Based on the CDR3 plus reference TRBV15 and TRBJ2-1, the full variable domain is DAMVIQNPRYQVTQFGKPVTLSCSQTLNHNVMYWYQQKSSQAPKLLFHYYDKDFNNEADTPDNFQSRRPNTSFCFLDIRSPGLGDTAMYLCATSRQAGGPYNEQFFGPGTRLTVL.

In its sample, this clonotype is medium-sized. V usage is TRBV7-2 and J usage is TRBJ2-7; no definite D call. CDR3 length: 14 amino acids. With 1 base removed from V and 2 bases from J, the gap between germline ends came to 9 bases. Germline loops: CDR1 SGHTA, CDR2 FQGNSA. DNA of the CDR3: TGTGCCAGCAGCTTAGGGAAGGGCGCCTACGAGCAGTACTTC. Translation gives CASSLGKGAYEQYF.

The sample holds a few counts of this clonotype. This chain joins TRBV6-2 or TRBV6-3 and TRBJ2-1; the D is unclear. Trimming stripped 1 base from V and 4 bases from J, with 2 bases between. In germline, CDR1 is MNHEY, CDR2 SVGEGT. CDR3 length: 12 residues. The DNA for the CDR3 is TGTGCCAGCAGTTACTTTTACAATGAGCAGTTCTTC. Translation: CASSYFYNEQFF.

Details on this clonotype: One junction end does not reproduce the germline sequence, and a read error may be involved. DNA of the CDR3: TGTGCTAGCAGCACGGCTAGCGGATCCTACAATGAGCAGTTCTTC. This sequence encodes CASSTASGSYNEQFF. The chain recombines TRBV7-7 with TRBJ2-1, with 7 bases fitting TRBD2. CDR1 and CDR2 (germline): SSHAT, FNYEAQ (reference sequence). The CDR3 is made up of 15 amino acids.

This clonotype was detected only once. J is TRBJ2-1 and V is TRBV20-1, with 7 nucleotides matching TRBD1. This CDR3 contains 15 residues. The V segment lost 5 bases and the J segment 7 bases; nucleotides outside the gene matches: 14. CDR1 and CDR2 (germline): DFQATT, SNEGSKA (reference sequence). CDR3 residues: CSAPFRDRVGNEQFF. The CDR3 nucleotides are TGCAGTGCTCCCTTCCGCGACAGGGTGGGTAATGAGCAGTTCTTC.

The gene calls are TRBV7-2 and TRBJ1-1, with D uncertain. This CDR3 is 13 amino acids long. V was trimmed by 2 bases and J by 6 bases, leaving 10 bases between them. Germline V gives CDR1 SGHTA, CDR2 FQGNSA. In nucleotides, the CDR3 is TGTGCCAGCAGCTTAAATCGCGGACCTGAAGCTTTCTTT. Encoded protein: CASSLNRGPEAFF.